This T cell receptor beta chain was found in a study of blood T cell repertoires in COVID-19. CDR3 size: 15 residues. The trim removed 3 bases at V and 1 base at J, leaving 5 bases unmatched. Germline V CDR1 and CDR2: SGHAT, FQDESV (reference sequence). Per the study methods: Amplification with reference gene primers provided the estimates of nucleated cell counts. Profiling relied on immunoSEQ multiplex PCR, and the TCRdb table lists in-frame clones only, not all of them. The V and J calls and clone size come from that table; D and trimming were worked out from the DNA. In the table there are some 100,000 clones, 80% to 90% of which are singletons.

Sequenced sample: peripheral blood. The chain joins TRBV11-1 to TRBJ2-7, with 8 bases aligning to TRBD1. This TCR was sampled from a human donor with acute or convalescent COVID-19. The donor label of this sample is uncertain. CDR3 protein: CASSFETGVSYEQYF. CDR3 DNA: TGTGCCAGCAGCTTTGAGACAGGGGTTTCCTACGAGCAGTACTTC.